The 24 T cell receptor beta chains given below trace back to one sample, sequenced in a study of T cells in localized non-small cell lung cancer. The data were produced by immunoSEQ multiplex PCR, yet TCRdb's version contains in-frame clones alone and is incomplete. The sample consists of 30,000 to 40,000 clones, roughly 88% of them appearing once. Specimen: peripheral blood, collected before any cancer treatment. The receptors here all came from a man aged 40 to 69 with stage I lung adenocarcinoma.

CDR3 in amino acids: CPGGRCNYGYTF. CDR3 nucleotide sequence: TGCCCGGGGGGACGCTGCAACTATGGCTACACCTTC. This chain joins TRBV1 and TRBJ1-2. TRBV1 is deemed a pseudogene. The CDR3 extends over 12 amino acids.

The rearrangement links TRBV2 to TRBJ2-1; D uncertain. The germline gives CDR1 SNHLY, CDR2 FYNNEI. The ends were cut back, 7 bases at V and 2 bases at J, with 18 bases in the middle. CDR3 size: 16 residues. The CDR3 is CASTFYRSETYNEQFF. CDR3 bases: TGTGCCAGCACGTTTTATAGGAGTGAGACCTACAATGAGCAGTTCTTC.

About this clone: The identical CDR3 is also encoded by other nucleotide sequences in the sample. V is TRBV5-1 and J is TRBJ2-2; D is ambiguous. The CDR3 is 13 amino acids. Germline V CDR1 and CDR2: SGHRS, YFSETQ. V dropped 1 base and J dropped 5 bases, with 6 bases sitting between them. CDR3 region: CASSLTVTGELFF. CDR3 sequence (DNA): TGCGCCAGCAGCTTGACGGTTACCGGGGAGCTGTTTTTT. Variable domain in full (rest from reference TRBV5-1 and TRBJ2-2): KAGVTQTPRYLIKTRGQQVTLSCSPISGHRSVSWYQQTPGQGLQFLFEYFSETQRNKGNFPGRFSGRQFSNSRSEMNVSTLELGDSALYLCASSLTVTGELFFGEGSRLTVL.

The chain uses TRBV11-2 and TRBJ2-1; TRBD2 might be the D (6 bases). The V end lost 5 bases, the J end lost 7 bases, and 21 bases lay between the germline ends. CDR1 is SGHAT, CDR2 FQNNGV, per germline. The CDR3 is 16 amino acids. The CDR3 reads CASSPGWGSRGNEQFF. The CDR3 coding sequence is TGTGCCAGCAGCCCAGGGTGGGGTTCCCGGGGGAATGAGCAGTTCTTC.

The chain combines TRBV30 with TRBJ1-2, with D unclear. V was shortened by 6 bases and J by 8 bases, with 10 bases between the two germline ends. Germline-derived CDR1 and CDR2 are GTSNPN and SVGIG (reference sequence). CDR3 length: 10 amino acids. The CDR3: CACLHAGYTF. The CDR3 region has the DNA TGTGCCTGCCTTCACGCCGGCTACACCTTC.

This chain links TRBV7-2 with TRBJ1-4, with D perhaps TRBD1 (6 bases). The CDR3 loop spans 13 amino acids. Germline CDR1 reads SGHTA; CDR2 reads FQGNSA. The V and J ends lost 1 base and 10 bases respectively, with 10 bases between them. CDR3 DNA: TGTGCCAGCAGCTTAGATGAGGGGGGAAAACTGTTTTTT. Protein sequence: CASSLDEGGKLFF.

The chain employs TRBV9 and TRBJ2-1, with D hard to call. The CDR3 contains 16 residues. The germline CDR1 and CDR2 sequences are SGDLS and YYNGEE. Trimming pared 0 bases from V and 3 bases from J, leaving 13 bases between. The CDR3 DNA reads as TGTGCCAGCAGCGTAGTTCAGGACGCGATCTACAATGAGCAGTTCTTC. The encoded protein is CASSVVQDAIYNEQFF.

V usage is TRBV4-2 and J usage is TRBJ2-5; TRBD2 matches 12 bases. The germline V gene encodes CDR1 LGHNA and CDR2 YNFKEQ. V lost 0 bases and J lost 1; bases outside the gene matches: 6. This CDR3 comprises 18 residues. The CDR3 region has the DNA TGTGCCAGCAGCCAAGATCCCACTAGCGGGGGGATCCAAGAGACCCAGTACTTC. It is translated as CASSQDPTSGGIQETQYF.

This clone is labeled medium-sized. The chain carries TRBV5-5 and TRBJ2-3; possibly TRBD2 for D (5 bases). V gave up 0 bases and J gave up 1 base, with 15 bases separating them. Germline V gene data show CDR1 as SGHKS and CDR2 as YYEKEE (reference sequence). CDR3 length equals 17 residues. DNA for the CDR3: TGTGCCAGCAGCTTGGGGAGTGGCGGGTCCGGCACAGATACGCAGTATTTT. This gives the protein CASSLGSGGSGTDTQYF.

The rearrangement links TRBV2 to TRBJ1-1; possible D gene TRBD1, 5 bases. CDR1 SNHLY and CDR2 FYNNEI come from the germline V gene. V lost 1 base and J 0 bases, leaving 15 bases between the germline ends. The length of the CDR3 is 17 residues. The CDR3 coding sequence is TGTGCCAGCAGTGAAGGGGCAGGGCTCTTCATGAACACTGAAGCTTTCTTT. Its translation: CASSEGAGLFMNTEAFF.

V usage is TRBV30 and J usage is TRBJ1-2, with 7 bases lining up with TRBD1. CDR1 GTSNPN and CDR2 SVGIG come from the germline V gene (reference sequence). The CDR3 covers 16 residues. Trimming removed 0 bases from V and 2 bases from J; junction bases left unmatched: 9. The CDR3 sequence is CAWSVLRARGNYGYTF. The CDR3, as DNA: TGTGCCTGGAGTGTACTAAGGGCCAGGGGGAACTATGGCTACACCTTC. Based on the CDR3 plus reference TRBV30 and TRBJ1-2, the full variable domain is SQTIHQWPATLVQPVGSPLSLECTVEGTSNPNLYWYRQAAGRGLQLLFYSVGIGQISSEVPQNLSASRPQDRQFILSSKKLLLSDSGFYLCAWSVLRARGNYGYTFGSGTRLTVV.

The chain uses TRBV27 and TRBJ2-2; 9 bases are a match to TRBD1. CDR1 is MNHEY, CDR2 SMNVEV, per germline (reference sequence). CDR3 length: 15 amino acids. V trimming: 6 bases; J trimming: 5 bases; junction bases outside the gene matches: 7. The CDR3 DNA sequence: TGTGCCAGCAGGCTCACAGGGGGCAGAACCGGGGAGCTGTTTTTT. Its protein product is CASRLTGGRTGELFF.

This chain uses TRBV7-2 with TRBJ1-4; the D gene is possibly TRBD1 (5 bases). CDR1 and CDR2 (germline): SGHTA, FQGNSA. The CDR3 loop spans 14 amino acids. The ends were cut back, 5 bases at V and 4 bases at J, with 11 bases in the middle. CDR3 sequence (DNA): TGTGCCAGCAGCCGGGGACTCTTTAATGAAAAACTGTTTTTT. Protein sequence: CASSRGLFNEKLFF.

The CDR3 spells CAVRTSLVNEQFF. CDR3 sequence (DNA): TGCGCTGTTAGGACTAGCCTCGTCAATGAGCAGTTCTTC. This chain connects TRBV10-2 to TRBJ2-1, with 8 bases aligning to TRBD2. Germline V CDR1 and CDR2: WSHSY, SAAADI. The CDR3 is 13 amino acids.

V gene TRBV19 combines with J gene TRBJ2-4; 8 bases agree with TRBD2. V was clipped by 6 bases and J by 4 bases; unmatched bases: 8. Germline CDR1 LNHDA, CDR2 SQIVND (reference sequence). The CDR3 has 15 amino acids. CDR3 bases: TGTGCCAGTAGAAGCGGGGGCAGAGAAAAAAACATTCAGTACTTC. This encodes CASRSGGREKNIQYF. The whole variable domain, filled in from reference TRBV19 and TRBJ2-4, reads DGGITQSPKYLFRKEGQNVTLSCEQNLNHDAMYWYRQDPGQGLRLIYYSQIVNDFQKGDIAEGYSVSREKKESFPLTVTSAQKNPTAFYLCASRSGGREKNIQYFGAGTRLSVL.

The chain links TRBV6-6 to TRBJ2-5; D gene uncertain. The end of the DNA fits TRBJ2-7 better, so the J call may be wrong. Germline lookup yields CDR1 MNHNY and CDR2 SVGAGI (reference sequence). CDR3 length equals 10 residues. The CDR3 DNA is TGTGCCAGCGGGTCCTACGAGCAGTACTTC. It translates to CASGSYEQYF.

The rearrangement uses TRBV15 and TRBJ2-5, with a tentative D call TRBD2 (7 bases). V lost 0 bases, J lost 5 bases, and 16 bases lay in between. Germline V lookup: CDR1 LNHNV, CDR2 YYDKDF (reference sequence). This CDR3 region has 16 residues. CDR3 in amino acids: CATSRDRGGGRETQYF. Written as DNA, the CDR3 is TGTGCCACCAGCAGAGATCGCGGGGGCGGGCGGGAGACCCAGTACTTC.

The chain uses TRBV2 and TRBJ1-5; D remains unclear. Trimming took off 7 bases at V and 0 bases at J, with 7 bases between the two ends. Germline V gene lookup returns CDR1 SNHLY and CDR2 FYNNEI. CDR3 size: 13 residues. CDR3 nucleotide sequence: TGTGCCAGCAAGGGCTATAGCAATCAGCCCCAGCATTTT. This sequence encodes CASKGYSNQPQHF.

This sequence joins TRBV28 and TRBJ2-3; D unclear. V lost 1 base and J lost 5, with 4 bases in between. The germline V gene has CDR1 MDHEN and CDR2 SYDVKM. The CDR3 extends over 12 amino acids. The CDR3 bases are TGTGCCAGCAGTTTATTCGGAGATACGCAGTATTTT. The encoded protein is CASSLFGDTQYF.

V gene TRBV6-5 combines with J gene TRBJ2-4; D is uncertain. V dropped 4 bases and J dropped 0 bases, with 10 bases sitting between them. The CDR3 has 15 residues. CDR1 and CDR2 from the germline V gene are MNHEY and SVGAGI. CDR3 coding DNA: TGTGCCAGCAGTTCTCCGGCAATAGCCAAAAACATTCAGTACTTC. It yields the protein CASSSPAIAKNIQYF.

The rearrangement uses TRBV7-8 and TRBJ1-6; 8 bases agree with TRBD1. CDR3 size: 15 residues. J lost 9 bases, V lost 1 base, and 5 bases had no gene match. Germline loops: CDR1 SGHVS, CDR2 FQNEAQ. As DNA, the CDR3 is TGTGCCAGCAGCTTAGAGGGGACAGGAGCTTCACCCCTCCACTTT. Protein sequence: CASSLEGTGASPLHF.

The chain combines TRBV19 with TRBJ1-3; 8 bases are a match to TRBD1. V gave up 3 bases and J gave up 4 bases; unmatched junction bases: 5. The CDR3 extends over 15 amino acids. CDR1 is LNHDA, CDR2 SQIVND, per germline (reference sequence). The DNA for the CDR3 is TGTGCCAGTAGTATCGGACAGGGTGGAGGAAACACCATATATTTT. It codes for CASSIGQGGGNTIYF.

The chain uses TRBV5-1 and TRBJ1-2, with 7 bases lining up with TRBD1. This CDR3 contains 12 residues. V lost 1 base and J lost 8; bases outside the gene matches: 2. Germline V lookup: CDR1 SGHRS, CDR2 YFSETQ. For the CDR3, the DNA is TGCGCCAGCAGCTTGTACAGGGGAGGCTACACCTTC. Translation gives CASSLYRGGYTF.

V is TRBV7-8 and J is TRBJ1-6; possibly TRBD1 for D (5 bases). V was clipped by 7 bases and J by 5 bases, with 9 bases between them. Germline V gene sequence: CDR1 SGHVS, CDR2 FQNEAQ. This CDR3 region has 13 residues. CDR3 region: CASKAGNNSPLHF. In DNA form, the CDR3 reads TGTGCCAGCAAGGCAGGGAATAATTCACCCCTCCACTTT.